The rows below give T cell receptor beta chains drawn from one sample of a study of blood T cell repertoires in COVID-19. Sequenced by immunoSEQ multiplex PCR; TCRdb stores in-frame clones only, minus some. The sample has about 150,000 clones, around 80% seen once; the top ten hold about 4%. The sequenced sample consisted of peripheral blood. These receptor sequences come from a man aged 60-69 years with acute or convalescent COVID-19. The CDR3 runs from the conserved cysteine through the conserved F or W. The D gene is left open where the match is weak. A clone size is listed for some rows: how often the clone was seen (once, few, many), or a class if it is expanded.

-	-	TRBV5-1	TRBJ2-7	CASSLGIRRGHEQYF	TGCGCCAGCAGCTTGGGGATCCGGAGGGGCCACGAGCAGTACTTC
TRBD1	once	TRBV19	TRBJ2-6	CASSMQGAVTGANVLTF	TGTGCCAGTAGTATGCAGGGGGCGGTAACAGGGGCCAACGTCCTGACTTTC
TRBD1	-	TRBV7-3	TRBJ2-5	CASSGGQGAVETQYF	TGTGCCAGCAGCGGGGGACAGGGTGCAGTTGAGACCCAGTACTTC
TRBD1	-	TRBV7-8	TRBJ1-1	CASSKGQGGTEAFF	TGTGCCAGCAGCAAGGGACAGGGAGGGACTGAAGCTTTCTTT
TRBD1	-	TRBV5-1	TRBJ2-3	CASSIRDSRSTDTQYF	TGCGCCAGCAGCATACGGGACAGCCGTAGCACAGATACGCAGTATTTT
-	-	TRBV6-2/TRBV6-3	TRBJ1-1	CASSQRQRNTEAFF	TGTGCCAGCAGTCAACGACAGCGAAACACTGAAGCTTTCTTT
TRBD2	once	TRBV9	TRBJ2-3	CASTPRNGRDGDTQYF	TGTGCCAGCACCCCCCGCAACGGGAGGGATGGAGATACGCAGTATTTT
-	-	TRBV10-2	TRBJ2-2	CASHPGYTGELFF	TGCGCCAGCCACCCAGGGTACACCGGGGAGCTGTTTTTT
-	-	TRBV30	TRBJ1-3	CAWSVQTGNTIYF	TGTGCCTGGAGTGTACAGACTGGAAACACCATATATTTT
TRBD2	-	TRBV5-1	TRBJ2-2	CASRVSSASGHTGELFF	TGCGCCAGCAGGGTTTCCTCGGCTAGCGGTCACACCGGGGAGCTGTTTTTT
-	-	TRBV29-1	TRBJ1-2	CSVEPLLGRSYTF	TGCAGCGTTGAACCTCTCCTGGGCAGGAGCTACACCTTC
-	-	TRBV2	TRBJ1-5	CASSEGRGRRNQPQHF	TGTGCCAGCAGTGAGGGCAGGGGAAGGCGCAATCAGCCCCAGCATTTT
-	few	TRBV19	TRBJ1-1	CASSPRQISENTEAFF	TGTGCCAGTAGTCCCCGTCAGATATCAGAGAACACTGAAGCTTTCTTT
TRBD1	-	TRBV10-3	TRBJ2-5	CATQGERNQETQYF	TGTGCCACCCAGGGGGAGAGAAACCAAGAGACCCAGTACTTC
-	-	TRBV6-5	TRBJ2-7	CATKGGGALNEQYF	TGTGCCACCAAAGGGGGGGGCGCGCTGAACGAGCAGTACTTC
-	-	TRBV29-1	TRBJ2-7	CSAEQDEQYF	TGCAGCGCCGAACAGGACGAGCAGTACTTC
TRBD1	-	TRBV5-8	TRBJ2-7	CASSRTGQGKKEQYF	TGTGCCAGCAGCCGCACGGGACAGGGAAAAAAGGAGCAGTACTTC
-	-	TRBV28	TRBJ2-4	CASSARQGGAVLAKNIQYF	TGTGCCAGCAGTGCACGACAGGGAGGAGCCGTACTAGCCAAAAACATTCAGTACTTC
TRBD2	-	TRBV29-1	TRBJ2-5	CSVSVGEGRGETQYF	TGCAGCGTATCAGTGGGGGAGGGCCGTGGGGAGACCCAGTACTTC
TRBD1	-	TRBV28	TRBJ2-7	CASSHRGPRNF	TGTGCCAGCAGTCACAGGGGCCCGCGTAACTTC
TRBD1	-	TRBV3-1/TRBV3-2	TRBJ2-1	CASSQTTGGVEQFF	TGTGCCAGCAGCCAGACAACAGGGGGCGTTGAGCAGTTCTTC
TRBD2	-	TRBV13	TRBJ2-1	CASSLGGLAGSYNEQFF	TGTGCCAGCAGCTTAGGGGGACTAGCGGGCTCCTACAATGAGCAGTTCTTC
TRBD2	-	TRBV9	TRBJ2-7	CASSGGRSYEQYF	TGTGCCAGCAGCGGCGGGAGGAGCTACGAGCAGTACTTC
-	-	TRBV14	TRBJ2-2	CASGRLGTENTGELFF	TGTGCCAGCGGGAGGCTGGGGACAGAGAACACCGGGGAGCTGTTTTTT
-	-	TRBV11-2	TRBJ2-1	CASSPLWHEQFF	TGTGCCAGCAGCCCATTATGGCATGAGCAGTTCTTC
-	-	TRBV6-5	TRBJ2-7	CASAFRGAFSYEQYF	TGTGCCAGCGCCTTCAGGGGGGCCTTTTCCTACGAGCAGTACTTC
TRBD1	-	TRBV5-8	TRBJ2-3	CASASGTDFSSTDTQYF	TGTGCCAGCGCCTCCGGGACAGATTTTTCTAGCACAGATACGCAGTATTTT
TRBD2	-	TRBV5-6	TRBJ2-3	CASSLVSSGGTDTQYF	TGTGCCAGCAGCTTGGTCTCTAGCGGGGGCACAGATACGCAGTATTTT
TRBD2	-	TRBV30	TRBJ2-5	CAWSTLAGETQYF	TGTGCCTGGAGTACCCTAGCGGGAGAGACCCAGTACTTC
-	many	TRBV29-1	TRBJ2-7	CSGYREGEQYF	TGCAGCGGATACAGGGAAGGGGAGCAGTACTTC
-	-	TRBV19	TRBJ1-2	CASSIGTGPNYGYTF	TGTGCCAGTAGTATAGGAACAGGTCCTAACTATGGCTACACCTTC
TRBD2	few	TRBV19	TRBJ2-3	CASRREAGAVDTQYF	TGTGCCAGTCGAAGAGAAGCGGGAGCAGTAGATACGCAGTATTTT